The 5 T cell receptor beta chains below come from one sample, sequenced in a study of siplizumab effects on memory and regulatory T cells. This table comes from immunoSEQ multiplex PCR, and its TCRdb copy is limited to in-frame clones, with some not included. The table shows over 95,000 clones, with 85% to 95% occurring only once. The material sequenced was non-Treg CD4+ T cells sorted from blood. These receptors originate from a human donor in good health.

CDR3 sequence (DNA): TGTGCCAGTGGCCGGTGGGACACTGAAGCTTTCTTT. This sequence encodes CASGRWDTEAFF. This sequence joins TRBV6-1 and TRBJ1-1; D is unresolved. Trimming pared 9 bases from V and 3 bases from J, leaving 11 bases between. There are 12 residues in the CDR3. Germline-derived CDR1 and CDR2 are MNHNS and SASEGT.

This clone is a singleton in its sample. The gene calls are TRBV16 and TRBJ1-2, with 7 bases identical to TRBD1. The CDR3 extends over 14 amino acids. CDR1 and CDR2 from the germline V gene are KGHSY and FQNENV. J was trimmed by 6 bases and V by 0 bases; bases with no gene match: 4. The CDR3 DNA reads TGTGCCAGCAGCCAATCGAATACAGGGGATGGCTACACCTTC. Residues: CASSQSNTGDGYTF. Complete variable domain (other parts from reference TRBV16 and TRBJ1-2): GEEVAQTPKHLVRGEGQKAKLYCAPIKGHSYVFWYQQVLKNEFKFLISFQNENVFDETGMPKERFSAKCLPNSPCSLEIQATKLEDSAVYFCASSQSNTGDGYTFGSGTRLTVV.

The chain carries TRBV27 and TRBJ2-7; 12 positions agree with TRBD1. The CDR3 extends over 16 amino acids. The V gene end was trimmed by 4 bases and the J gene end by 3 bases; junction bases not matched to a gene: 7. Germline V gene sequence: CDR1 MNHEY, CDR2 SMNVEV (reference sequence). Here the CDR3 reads CASSSSGTGGVYEQYF. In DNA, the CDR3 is TGTGCCAGCAGTTCCTCCGGGACAGGGGGCGTCTACGAGCAGTACTTC.

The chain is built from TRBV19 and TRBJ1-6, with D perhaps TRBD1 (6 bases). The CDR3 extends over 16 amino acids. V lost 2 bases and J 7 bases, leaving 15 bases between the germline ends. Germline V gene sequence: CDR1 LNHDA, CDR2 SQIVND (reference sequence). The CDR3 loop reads CASSITAGTTNSPLHF. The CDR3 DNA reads TGTGCCAGTAGTATAACTGCCGGGACAACCAATTCACCCCTCCACTTT.

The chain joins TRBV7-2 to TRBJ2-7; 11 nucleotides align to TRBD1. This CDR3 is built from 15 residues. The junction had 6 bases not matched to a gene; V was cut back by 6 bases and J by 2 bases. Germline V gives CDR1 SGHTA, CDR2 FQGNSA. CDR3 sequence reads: CASREGTGGTYEQYF. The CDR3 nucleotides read TGTGCCAGCAGAGAAGGGACAGGGGGAACCTACGAGCAGTACTTC.